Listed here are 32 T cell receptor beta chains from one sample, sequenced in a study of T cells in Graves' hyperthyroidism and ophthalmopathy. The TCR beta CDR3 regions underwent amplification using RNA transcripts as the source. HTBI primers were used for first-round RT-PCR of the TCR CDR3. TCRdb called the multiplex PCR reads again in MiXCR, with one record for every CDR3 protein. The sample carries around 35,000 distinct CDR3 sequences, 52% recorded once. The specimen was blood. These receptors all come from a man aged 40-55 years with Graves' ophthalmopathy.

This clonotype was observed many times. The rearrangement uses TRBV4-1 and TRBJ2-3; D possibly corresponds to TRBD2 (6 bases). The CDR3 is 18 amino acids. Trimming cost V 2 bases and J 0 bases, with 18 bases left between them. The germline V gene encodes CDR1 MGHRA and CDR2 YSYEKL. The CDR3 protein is CASSQTRLRGASTDTQYF. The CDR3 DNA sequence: TGCGCCAGCAGCCAAACCCGGTTGCGGGGCGCTAGCACAGATACGCAGTATTTT.

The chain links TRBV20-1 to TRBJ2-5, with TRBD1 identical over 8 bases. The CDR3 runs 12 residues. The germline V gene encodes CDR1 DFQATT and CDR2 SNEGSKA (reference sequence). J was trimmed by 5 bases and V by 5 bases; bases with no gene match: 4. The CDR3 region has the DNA TGCAGTGCTTCAGGGGGCGGGGAGACCCAGTACTTC. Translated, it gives CSASGGGETQYF.

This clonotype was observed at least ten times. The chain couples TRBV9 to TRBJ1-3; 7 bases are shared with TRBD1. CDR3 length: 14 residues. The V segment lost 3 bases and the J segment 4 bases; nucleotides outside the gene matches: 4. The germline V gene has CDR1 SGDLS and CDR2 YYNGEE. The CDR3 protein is CASSAGTEGNTIYF. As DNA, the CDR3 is TGTGCCAGCAGCGCAGGGACAGAAGGAAACACCATATATTTT.

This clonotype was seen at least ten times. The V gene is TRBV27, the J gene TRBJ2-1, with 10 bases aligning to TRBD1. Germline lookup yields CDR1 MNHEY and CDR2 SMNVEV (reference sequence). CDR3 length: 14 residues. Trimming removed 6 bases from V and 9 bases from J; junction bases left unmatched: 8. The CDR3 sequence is CASRPTGGRGEQFF. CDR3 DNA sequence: TGTGCCAGCAGGCCGACAGGGGGCCGGGGTGAGCAGTTCTTC.

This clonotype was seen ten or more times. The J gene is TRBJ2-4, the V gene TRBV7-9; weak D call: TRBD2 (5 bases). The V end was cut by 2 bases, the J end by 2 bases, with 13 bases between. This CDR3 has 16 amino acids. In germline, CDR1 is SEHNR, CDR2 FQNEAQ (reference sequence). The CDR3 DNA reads TGTGCCAGCAGCTTATCTTGGAGGAGACCCAAAAACATTCAGTACTTC. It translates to CASSLSWRRPKNIQYF.

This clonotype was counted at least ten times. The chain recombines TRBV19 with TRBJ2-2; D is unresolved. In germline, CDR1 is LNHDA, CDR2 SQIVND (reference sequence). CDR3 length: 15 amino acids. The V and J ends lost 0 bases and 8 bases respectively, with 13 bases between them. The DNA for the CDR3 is TGTGCCAGTAGTATAGAGGATTGGGTCTCTGGGGAGCTGTTTTTT. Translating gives CASSIEDWVSGELFF.

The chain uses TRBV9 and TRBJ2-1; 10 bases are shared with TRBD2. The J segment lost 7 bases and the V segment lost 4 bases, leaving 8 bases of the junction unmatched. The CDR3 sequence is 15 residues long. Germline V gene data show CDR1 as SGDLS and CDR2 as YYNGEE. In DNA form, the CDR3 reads TGTGCCAGCAGCATGGAAGCGGGGGGGCAGAATGAGCAGTTCTTC. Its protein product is CASSMEAGGQNEQFF.

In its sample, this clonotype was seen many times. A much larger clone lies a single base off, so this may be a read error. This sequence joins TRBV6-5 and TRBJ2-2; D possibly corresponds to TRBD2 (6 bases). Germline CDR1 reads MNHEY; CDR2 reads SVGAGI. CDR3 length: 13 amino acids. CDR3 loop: CASSYTEVGGLFF. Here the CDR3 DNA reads TGTGCCAGCAGTTATACGGAGGTCGGGGGGCTGTTTTTT.

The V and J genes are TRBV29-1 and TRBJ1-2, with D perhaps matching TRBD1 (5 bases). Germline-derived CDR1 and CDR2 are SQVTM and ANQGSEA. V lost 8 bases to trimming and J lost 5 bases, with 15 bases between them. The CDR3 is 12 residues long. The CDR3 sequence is CSPRDSAYGYTF. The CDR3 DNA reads TGCAGCCCGAGAGACAGTGCGTATGGCTACACCTTC.

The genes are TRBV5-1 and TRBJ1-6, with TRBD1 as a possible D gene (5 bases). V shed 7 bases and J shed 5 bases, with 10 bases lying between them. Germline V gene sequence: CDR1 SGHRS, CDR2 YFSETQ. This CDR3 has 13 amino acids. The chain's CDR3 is CASSRGNNSPLHF. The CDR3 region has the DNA TGCGCCAGCTCCCGGGGGAATAATTCACCCCTCCACTTT.

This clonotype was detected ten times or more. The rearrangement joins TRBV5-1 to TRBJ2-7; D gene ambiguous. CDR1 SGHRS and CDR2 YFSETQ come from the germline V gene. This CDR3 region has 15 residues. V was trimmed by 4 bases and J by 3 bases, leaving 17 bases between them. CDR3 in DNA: TGCGCCAGCAGCCTAGATGTTGGACCTTACTACGAGCAGTACTTC. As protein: CASSLDVGPYYEQYF.

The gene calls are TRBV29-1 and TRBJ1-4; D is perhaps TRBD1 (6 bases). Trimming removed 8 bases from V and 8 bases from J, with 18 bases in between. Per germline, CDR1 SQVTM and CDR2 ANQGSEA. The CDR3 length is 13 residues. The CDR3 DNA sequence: TGCAGCTTGGTGGGGGGCATTGGAGAAAAACTGTTTTTT. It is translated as CSLVGGIGEKLFF. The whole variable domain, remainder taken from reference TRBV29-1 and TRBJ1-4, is SAVISQKPSRDICQRGTSLTIQCQVDSQVTMMFWYRQQPGQSLTLIATANQGSEATYESGFVIDKFPISRPNLTFSTLTVSNMSPEDSSIYLCSLVGGIGEKLFFGSGTQLSVL.

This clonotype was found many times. CDR3 nucleotide sequence: TGTGCCAGCAGCGGGGGGGGGGAGACCCAGTACTTC. It codes for CASSGGGETQYF. J is TRBJ2-5 and V is TRBV6-6, with TRBD2 matching over 8 bases. This CDR3 is built from 12 residues. Germline V lookup: CDR1 MNHNY, CDR2 SVGAGI (reference sequence). The J segment lost 5 bases and the V segment lost 6 bases, leaving 2 bases of the junction unmatched.

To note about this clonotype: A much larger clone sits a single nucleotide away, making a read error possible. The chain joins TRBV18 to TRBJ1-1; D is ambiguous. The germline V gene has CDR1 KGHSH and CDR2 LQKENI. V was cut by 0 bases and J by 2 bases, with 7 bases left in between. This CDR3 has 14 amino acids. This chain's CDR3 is CASSPPRRNTEAFF. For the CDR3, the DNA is TGTGCCAGCTCACCACCGAGACGTAACACTGAAGCTTTCTTT.

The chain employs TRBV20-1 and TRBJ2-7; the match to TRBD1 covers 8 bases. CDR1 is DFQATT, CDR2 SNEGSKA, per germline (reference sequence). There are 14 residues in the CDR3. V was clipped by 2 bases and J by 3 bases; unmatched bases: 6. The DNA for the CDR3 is TGCAGTGCTAGAAAAACAGGGGGGAACTACGAGCAGTACTTC. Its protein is CSARKTGGNYEQYF.

CDR3 region: CASMPPSSYNSPLHF. CDR3 nucleotides: TGTGCCAGCATGCCGCCGAGCTCCTATAATTCACCCCTCCACTTT. V gene TRBV6-1 combines with J gene TRBJ1-6; D gene unclear. In germline, CDR1 is MNHNS, CDR2 SASEGT. This CDR3 region has 15 residues. The ends were cut back, 7 bases at V and 0 bases at J, with 10 bases in the middle.

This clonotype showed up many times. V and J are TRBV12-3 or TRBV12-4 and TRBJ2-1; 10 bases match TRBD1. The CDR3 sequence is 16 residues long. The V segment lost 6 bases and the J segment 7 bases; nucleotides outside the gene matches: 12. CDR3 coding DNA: TGTGCCAGCAGCTACAAAGGGACAGGGGTGGGGAATGAGCAGTTCTTC. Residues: CASSYKGTGVGNEQFF.

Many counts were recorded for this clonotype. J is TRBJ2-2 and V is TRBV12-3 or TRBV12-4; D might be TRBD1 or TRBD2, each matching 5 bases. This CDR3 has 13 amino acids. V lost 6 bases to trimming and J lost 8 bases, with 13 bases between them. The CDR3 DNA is TGTGCCAGCAGACAGGACTTTGTGGGGGAGCTGTTTTTT. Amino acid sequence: CASRQDFVGELFF.

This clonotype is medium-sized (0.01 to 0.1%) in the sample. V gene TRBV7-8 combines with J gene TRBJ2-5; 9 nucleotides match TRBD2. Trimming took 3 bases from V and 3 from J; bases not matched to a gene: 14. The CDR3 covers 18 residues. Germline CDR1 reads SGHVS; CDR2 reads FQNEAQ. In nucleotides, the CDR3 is TGTGCCAGCAGCTTGAAGGGGTTGGATCTAGCGGGAAAAGAGACCCAGTACTTC. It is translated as CASSLKGLDLAGKETQYF.

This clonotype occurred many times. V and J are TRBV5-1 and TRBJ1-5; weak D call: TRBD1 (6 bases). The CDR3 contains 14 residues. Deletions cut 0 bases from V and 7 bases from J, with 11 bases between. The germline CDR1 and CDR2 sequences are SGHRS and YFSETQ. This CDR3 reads CASSLGTQGQPQHF. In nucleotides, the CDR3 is TGCGCCAGCAGCTTGGGGACCCAGGGGCAGCCCCAGCATTTT.

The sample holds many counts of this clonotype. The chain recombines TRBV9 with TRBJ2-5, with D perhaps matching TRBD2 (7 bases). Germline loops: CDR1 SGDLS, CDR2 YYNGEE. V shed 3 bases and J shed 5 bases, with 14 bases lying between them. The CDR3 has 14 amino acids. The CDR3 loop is CASSGGGGFETQYF. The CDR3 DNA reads TGTGCCAGCAGCGGGGGAGGGGGTTTTGAGACCCAGTACTTC. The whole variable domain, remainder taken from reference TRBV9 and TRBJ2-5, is DSGVTQTPKHLITATGQRVTLRCSPRSGDLSVYWYQQSLDQGLQFLIQYYNGEERAKGNILERFSAQQFPDLHSELNLSSLELGDSALYFCASSGGGGFETQYFGPGTRLLVL.

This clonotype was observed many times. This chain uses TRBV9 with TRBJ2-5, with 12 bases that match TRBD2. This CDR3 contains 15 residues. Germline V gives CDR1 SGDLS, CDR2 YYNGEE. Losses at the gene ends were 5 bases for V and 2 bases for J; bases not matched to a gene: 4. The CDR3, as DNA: TGTGCCAGCAGTTCTAGCGGGGGGGGGCAAGAGACCCAGTACTTC. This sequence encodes CASSSSGGGQETQYF.

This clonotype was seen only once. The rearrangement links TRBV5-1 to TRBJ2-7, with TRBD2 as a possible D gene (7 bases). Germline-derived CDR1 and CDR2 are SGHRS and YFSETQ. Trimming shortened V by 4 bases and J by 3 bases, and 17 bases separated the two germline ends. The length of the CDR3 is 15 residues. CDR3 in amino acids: CASSAQGGTNYEQYF. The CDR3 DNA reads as TGCGCCAGCAGCGCCCAGGGAGGGACAAACTACGAGCAGTACTTC.

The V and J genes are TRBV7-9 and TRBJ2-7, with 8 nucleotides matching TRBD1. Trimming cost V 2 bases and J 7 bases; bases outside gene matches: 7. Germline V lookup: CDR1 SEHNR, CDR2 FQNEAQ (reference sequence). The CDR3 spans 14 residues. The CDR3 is CASSLRQGAHEQYF. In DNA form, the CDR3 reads TGTGCCAGCAGCTTAAGGCAGGGGGCGCATGAGCAGTACTTC.

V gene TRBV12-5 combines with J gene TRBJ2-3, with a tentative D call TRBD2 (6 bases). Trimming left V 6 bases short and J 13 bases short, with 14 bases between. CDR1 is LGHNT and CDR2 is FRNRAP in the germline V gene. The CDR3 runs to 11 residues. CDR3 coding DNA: TGTGCTAGTGGCCCGGGACTCAGGGAGTATTTT. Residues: CASGPGLREYF.

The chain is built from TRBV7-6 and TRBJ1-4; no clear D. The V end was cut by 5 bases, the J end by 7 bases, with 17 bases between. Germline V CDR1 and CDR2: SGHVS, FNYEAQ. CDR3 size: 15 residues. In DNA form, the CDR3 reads TGTGCCAGCAGCATAAGCCTAGCGGGAGGTGAAAAACTGTTTTTT. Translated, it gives CASSISLAGGEKLFF.

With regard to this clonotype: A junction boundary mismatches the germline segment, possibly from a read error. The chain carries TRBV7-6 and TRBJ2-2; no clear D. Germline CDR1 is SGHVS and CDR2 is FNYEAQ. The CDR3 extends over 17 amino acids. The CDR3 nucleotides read TGTGCCAGCAGCTGGAGATCCGGCGGCACGAACATCGGGGAGCTGTTTTTT. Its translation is CASSWRSGGTNIGELFF.

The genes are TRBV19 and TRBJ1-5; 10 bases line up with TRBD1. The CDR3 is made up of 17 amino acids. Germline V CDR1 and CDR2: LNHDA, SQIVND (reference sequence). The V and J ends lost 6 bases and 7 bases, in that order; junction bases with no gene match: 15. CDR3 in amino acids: CASSPNTGTGAGQPQHF. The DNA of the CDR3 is TGTGCCAGTAGCCCAAACACTGGGACAGGGGCCGGGCAGCCCCAGCATTTT.

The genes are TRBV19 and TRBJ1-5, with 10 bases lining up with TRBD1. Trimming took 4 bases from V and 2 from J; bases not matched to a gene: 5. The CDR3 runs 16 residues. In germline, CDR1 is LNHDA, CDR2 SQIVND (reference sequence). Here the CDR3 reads CASSTRTGGGNQPQHF. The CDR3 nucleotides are TGTGCCAGTAGTACCCGGACAGGGGGAGGCAATCAGCCCCAGCATTTT.

The CDR3 spells CATQLGDYNYNEQYF. Written as DNA, the CDR3 is TGCGCCACCCAGCTCGGGGACTACAATTACAATGAGCAGTATTTT. This chain links TRBV5-1 with TRBJ2-3; TRBD2 aligns across 7 bases. This CDR3 is built from 15 residues. Looked up from germline, CDR1 is SGHRS and CDR2 is YFSETQ. Trimming removed 9 bases from V and 11 bases from J; junction bases left unmatched: 21.

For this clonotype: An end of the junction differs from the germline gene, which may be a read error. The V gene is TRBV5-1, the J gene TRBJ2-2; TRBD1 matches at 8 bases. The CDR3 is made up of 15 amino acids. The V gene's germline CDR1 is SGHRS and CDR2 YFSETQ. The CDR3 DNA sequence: TGTGCCAGCAGCGGACAGGGCGCTCACACCGGGCAGCTGCTTTTT. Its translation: CASSGQGAHTGQLLF.

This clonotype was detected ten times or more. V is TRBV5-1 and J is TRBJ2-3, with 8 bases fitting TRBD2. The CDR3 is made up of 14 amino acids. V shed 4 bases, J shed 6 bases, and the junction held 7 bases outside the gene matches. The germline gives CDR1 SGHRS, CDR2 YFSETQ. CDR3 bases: TGCGCCAGCAGCCCCGGGGCGGGGGGTGATACGCAGTATTTT. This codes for CASSPGAGGDTQYF.